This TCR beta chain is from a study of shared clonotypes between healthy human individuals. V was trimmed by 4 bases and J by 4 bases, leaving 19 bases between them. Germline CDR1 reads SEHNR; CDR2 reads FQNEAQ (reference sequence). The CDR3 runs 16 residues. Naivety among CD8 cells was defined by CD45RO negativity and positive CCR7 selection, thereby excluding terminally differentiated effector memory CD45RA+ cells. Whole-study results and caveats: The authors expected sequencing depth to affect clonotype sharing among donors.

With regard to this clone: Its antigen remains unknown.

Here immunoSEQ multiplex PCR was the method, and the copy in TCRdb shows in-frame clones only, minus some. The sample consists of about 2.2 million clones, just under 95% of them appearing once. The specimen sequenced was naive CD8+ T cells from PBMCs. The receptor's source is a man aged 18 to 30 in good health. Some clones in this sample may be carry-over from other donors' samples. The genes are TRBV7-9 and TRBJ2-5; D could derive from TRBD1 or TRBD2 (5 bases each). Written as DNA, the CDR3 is TGTGCCAGCAGCTCTACTCGAGGGGTTGGTGGAGAGACCCAGTACTTC. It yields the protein CASSSTRGVGGETQYF. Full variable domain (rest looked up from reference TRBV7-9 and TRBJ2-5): DTGVSQNPRHKITKRGQNVTFRCDPISEHNRLYWYRQTLGQGPEFLTYFQNEAQLEKSRLLSDRFSAERPKGSFSTLEIQRTEQGDSAMYLCASSSTRGVGGETQYFGPGTRLLVL.